These 2 T cell receptor beta chains came from one sample sequenced in a study of blood T cells in healthy people across ages. For the second PCR, which ran for about 6 to 11 cycles, a sample-barcoded 5' primer and a J-beta primer mix were used. TCRdb itself ran the 5' RACE reads through MiXCR, one entry per CDR3 protein. The sample yields 600,000 to 800,000 distinct CDR3 sequences, 52% seen once. Sequencing was performed on blood. The source of these receptors is a woman aged 80 or over in good health.

This clonotype was seen a few times. The rearrangement joins TRBV5-1 to TRBJ1-6; 10 nucleotides match TRBD1. CDR1 is SGHRS, CDR2 YFSETQ, per germline. The V and J ends lost 0 bases and 6 bases, in that order; junction bases with no gene match: 6. The CDR3 spans 17 residues. The CDR3 reads CASSLENRDRGNSPLHF. CDR3 sequence (DNA): TGCGCCAGCAGCTTGGAGAACCGGGACAGGGGTAATTCACCCCTCCACTTT.

This chain uses TRBV7-2 with TRBJ2-1; 12 nucleotides match TRBD2. Germline V CDR1 and CDR2: SGHTA, FQGNSA. The CDR3 is made up of 17 amino acids. V trimming: 5 bases; J trimming: 4 bases; junction bases outside the gene matches: 9. CDR3 coding DNA: TGTGCCAGCAGCAGAGGGGGTGGGACTAGCGGGTACAATGAGCAGTTCTTC. Amino acid sequence: CASSRGGGTSGYNEQFF.